This TCR beta chain was profiled in a study of OX40 agonist ivuxolimab in advanced cancers. The repertoire was sequenced with immunoSEQ multiplex PCR; TCRdb's copy has only in-frame clones and lacks some. The table has around 72,000 clones, more than 85% seen once. This CDR3 has 13 amino acids. Germline CDR1 reads LGHNA; CDR2 reads YSLEER. Trimming stripped 0 bases from V and 5 bases from J, with 5 bases between. This chain joins TRBV4-3 and TRBJ1-5; D is ambiguous. The sample in question was CD4+ or CD8+ T cells sorted from blood, obtained in a trial of the OX40 agonist ivuxolimab. This TCR was recovered from an adult with an advanced solid tumor such as melanoma, head and neck, liver or kidney cancer. The CDR3 DNA is TGCGCCAGCAGCCAAGAAATGGATCAGCCCCAGCATTTT. This translates into CASSQEMDQPQHF.